These 4 T cell receptor beta chains share one sample of origin, sequenced in a study of OX40 agonist ivuxolimab in advanced cancers. Clones were read by immunoSEQ multiplex PCR, and TCRdb kept only the in-frame ones, dropping some. The sample includes approximately 75,000 clones, around nine tenths of them seen just once. The material sequenced was CD4+ or CD8+ T cells sorted from blood, taken in a trial of the OX40 agonist ivuxolimab. The receptor set was obtained from an adult with an advanced solid tumor such as melanoma, head and neck, liver or kidney cancer.

This clone was observed a few times. The rearrangement uses TRBV7-2 and TRBJ2-3, with 9 bases fitting TRBD2. The CDR3 length is 16 residues. Trimming removed 4 bases from V and 7 bases from J; junction bases left unmatched: 12. Germline V gene sequence: CDR1 SGHTA, CDR2 FQGNSA. Here the CDR3 reads CASSSRSSGSQYTQYF. CDR3 coding DNA: TGTGCCAGCAGCTCCCGGAGTAGCGGGAGTCAATATACGCAGTATTTT.

The chain employs TRBV28 and TRBJ1-2; TRBD1 matches at 8 bases. V shed 10 bases and J 1 base; nucleotides not matched to a gene: 17. Per the germline V gene, CDR1 is MDHEN and CDR2 is SYDVKM. The CDR3 length is 17 residues. The CDR3 bases are TGTGCCACCGTCACCCAGACCTACGGACAGGGTAACTATGGCTACACCTTC. It translates to CATVTQTYGQGNYGYTF.

The J gene is TRBJ2-2, the V gene TRBV11-3; a weak D match, TRBD2 (5 bases). Germline CDR1 and CDR2: SGHNT and YENEEA. The CDR3 contains 14 residues. Trimming left V 4 bases short and J 1 base short, with 7 bases between. The CDR3, as DNA: TGTGCCAGCAGCTCGGGGATGAACACCGGGGAGCTGTTTTTT. Amino acid sequence: CASSSGMNTGELFF. Based on the CDR3 plus reference TRBV11-3 and TRBJ2-2, the full variable domain is EAGVVQSPRYKIIEKKQPVAFWCNPISGHNTLYWYLQNLGQGPELLIRYENEEAVDDSQLPKDRFSAERLKGVDSTLKIQPAELGDSAVYLCASSSGMNTGELFFGEGSRLTVL.

This chain links TRBV29-1 with TRBJ1-4, with TRBD1 matching 9 bases. With V trimmed by 6 bases and J by 6 bases, 5 bases remained unmatched. CDR1 and CDR2 (germline): SQVTM, ANQGSEA. CDR3 length: 13 residues. The CDR3 loop is CSVTGQGHEKLFF. In DNA form, the CDR3 reads TGCAGCGTCACGGGACAGGGTCATGAAAAACTGTTTTTT.